Here is one TCR beta chain with its context. Its antigen is still unknown. This CDR3 has 15 residues. The V end lost 5 bases, the J end lost 4 bases, and 16 bases lay between the germline ends. Germline V gene sequence: CDR1 MNHEY, CDR2 SMNVEV (reference sequence). This specimen comes from a study of OX40 agonist ivuxolimab in advanced cancers. Study context: Clinicians treated patients with ivuxolimab, an agonistic anti-OX40 (CD134) antibody.

It was autoimmune disease history or systemic immunosuppression that excluded patients. TCRdb keeps only in-frame clones here, not all; method: immunoSEQ multiplex PCR. The data contain thousands of clones, approximately 73% of them seen just once; the ten biggest clones take up 58%. Points from the study as a whole: Clonal expansion was among the lowest in partial responders at 0.1-3.0 mg/kg, especially CD8+.

The sample in question was CD4+ or CD8+ T cells sorted from blood, obtained in a trial of the OX40 agonist ivuxolimab. V is TRBV27 and J is TRBJ2-3, with a weak D call TRBD1 (7 bases). The receptor's source is an adult with an advanced solid tumor such as melanoma, head and neck, liver or kidney cancer. The CDR3 DNA is TGTGCCAGCAGTGGAGGGGGCGAGGATCCAGATACGCAGTATTTT. This sequence encodes CASSGGGEDPDTQYF.